These 32 T cell receptor beta chains originate from one sample sequenced in a study of tumor-infiltrating lymphocytes in primary liver carcinoma. Unsorted whole blood yielded the blood RNA, and germline DNA was also extracted. The investigators made TCR beta cDNA from about 0.45 ug total RNA, using a constant-region primer. Nested multiplex PCR, run for three rounds with slightly modified ARM-PCR, yielded TCR beta libraries. The opening two PCR rounds, 10 cycles each, paired TRBV1-TRBV30 forward primers with a C-beta reverse primer. One entry per CDR3 protein results from TCRdb running MiXCR on the multiplex PCR reads. The sample shows a few hundred thousand distinct CDR3 sequences, roughly 60% of them seen only once. The sample comprised peripheral blood. These receptors came from a woman aged 25 to 39 with primary liver carcinoma and hepatitis B virus infection.

This rearrangement joins TRBV5-5 to TRBJ2-3; the match to TRBD2 covers 10 bases. Germline assignment: CDR1 SGHKS and CDR2 YYEKEE (reference sequence). Unmatched junction bases numbered 11, after V lost 2 bases and J lost 11 bases. The CDR3 consists of 15 residues. The CDR3 sequence: CASSFTSGVANMQYF. CDR3 bases: TGTGCCAGCAGCTTTACTAGCGGGGTAGCAAATATGCAGTATTTT.

Of note for this clonotype: The junction does not match germline at one end; this may be a read error. This chain connects TRBV6-5 to TRBJ2-7; weak D call: TRBD1 (6 bases). From germline, CDR1 is MNHEY and CDR2 SVGAGI. The CDR3 contains 15 residues. The CDR3 region is CASSYAGPGAHEQYF. The CDR3 DNA is TGTGCAAGCAGTTACGCGGGCCCAGGGGCCCACGAGCAGTACTTC.

In its sample, this clonotype was seen once. This sequence joins TRBV6-2 or TRBV6-3 and TRBJ2-7, with D perhaps TRBD2 (5 bases). CDR3 size: 10 residues. Germline CDR1 MNHEY, CDR2 SVGEGT. The V and J ends lost 8 bases and 7 bases respectively, with 9 bases between them. The CDR3 loop reads CASGGAEQYF. In nucleotides, the CDR3 is TGTGCCAGCGGAGGAGCTGAGCAGTACTTC.

Comments on this clonotype: A much larger clone is a single base away; this may be a read error. This rearrangement joins TRBV6-1 to TRBJ2-7; 15 bases align to TRBD2. The CDR3 covers 16 residues. Germline values: CDR1 MNHNS, CDR2 SASEGT. The junction had 14 bases not matched to a gene; V was cut back by 7 bases and J by 10 bases. Here the CDR3 DNA reads TGTGCCAGCAACACCTTTGGACTAGCGGGGGGGGTCGGACAGTACTTC. Its translation: CASNTFGLAGGVGQYF.

The chain recombines TRBV18 with TRBJ1-5; 7 bases fit TRBD1. The germline V gene has CDR1 KGHSH and CDR2 LQKENI. V gave up 4 bases and J gave up 5 bases; unmatched junction bases: 2. CDR3 length equals 13 residues. The chain's CDR3 is CASSRDRDQPQHF. DNA of the CDR3: TGTGCCAGCTCACGGGACAGAGATCAGCCCCAGCATTTT.

Details on this clonotype: Given a much more abundant clone one base away, this may be a read error. The rearrangement joins TRBV14 to TRBJ1-1, with D perhaps TRBD1 (5 bases). The CDR3 has 14 residues. CDR1 is SGHDN, CDR2 FVKESK, per germline. The CDR3 spells CTSSHYGGAPEAFF. CDR3 nucleotide sequence: TGTACCAGCAGCCACTACGGAGGGGCACCTGAAGCTTTCTTT.

This clonotype has at least ten counts. The rearrangement links TRBV29-1 to TRBJ2-3; D ambiguous. Germline loops: CDR1 SQVTM, CDR2 ANQGSEA. Trimming removed 3 bases from V and 5 bases from J, with 3 bases in between. This CDR3 spans 10 amino acids. This CDR3 is CSVDLDTQYF. The CDR3, as DNA: TGCAGCGTTGATTTAGATACGCAGTATTTT.

The chain combines TRBV7-3 with TRBJ2-6; 11 nucleotides align to TRBD2. This CDR3 spans 18 amino acids. The V and J ends lost 6 bases and 3 bases, in that order; junction bases with no gene match: 10. Germline V gives CDR1 SGHTA, CDR2 FQGTGA. As DNA, the CDR3 is TGTGCCAGCAGGGATCTAGCGGGAGGTCTTGGTGGGGCCAACGTCCTGACTTTC. It is translated as CASRDLAGGLGGANVLTF. The full variable domain, its missing parts supplied by reference TRBV7-3 and TRBJ2-6, is GAGVSQTPSNKVTEKGKYVELRCDPISGHTALYWYRQSLGQGPEFLIYFQGTGAADDSGLPNDRFFAVRPEGSVSTLKIQRTERGDSAVYLCASRDLAGGLGGANVLTFGAGSRLTVL.

Many counts were recorded for this clonotype. The V gene is TRBV11-2, the J gene TRBJ1-1; no firm D call. This CDR3 comprises 16 residues. V gave up 2 bases and J gave up 5 bases, with 18 bases separating them. Germline V gives CDR1 SGHAT, CDR2 FQNNGV. In DNA form, the CDR3 reads TGTGCCAGCAGCTTAAGGCTCGCCTGGGGTGATACTGAAGCTTTCTTT. Protein sequence: CASSLRLAWGDTEAFF. Drawing the rest from reference TRBV11-2 and TRBJ1-1, the complete variable domain is EAGVAQSPRYKIIEKRQSVAFWCNPISGHATLYWYQQILGQGPKLLIQFQNNGVVDDSQLPKDRFSAERLKGVDSTLKIQPAKLEDSAVYLCASSLRLAWGDTEAFFGQGTRLTVV.

On this clonotype itself: One base away lies a much larger clone, so this may be a sequencing read error. V gene TRBV4-3 combines with J gene TRBJ2-7; D is unclear. V lost 4 bases to trimming and J lost 0 bases, with 16 bases between them. This CDR3 contains 16 residues. Germline assignment: CDR1 LGHNA and CDR2 YSLEER. The CDR3 region is CASSPKTTGISYEQYF. DNA for the CDR3: TGCGCCAGCAGCCCCAAAACTACGGGCATCTCCTACGAGCAGTACTTC.

The chain links TRBV5-6 to TRBJ2-1; perhaps TRBD1 as D (6 bases). Per the germline V gene, CDR1 is SGHDT and CDR2 is YYEEEE. This CDR3 contains 15 residues. V was shortened by 6 bases and J by 3 bases, with 16 bases between the two germline ends. The chain's CDR3 is CASKGDINFYNEQFF. CDR3 coding DNA: TGTGCCAGCAAAGGGGACATAAACTTCTACAATGAGCAGTTCTTC.

About this clonotype itself: A read error may produce the germline difference seen at one junction end. The rearrangement joins TRBV4-1 to TRBJ1-6; D perhaps matches TRBD1 (5 bases). The CDR3 is 17 amino acids. CDR1 and CDR2 from the germline V gene are MGHRA and YSYEKL. The CDR3 bases are TGCGCCAGCAGCCGTCGTACGAGGGACTACTATAATTCACTCCTCCACTTT. Translated: CASSRRTRDYYNSLLHF.

The chain recombines TRBV10-3 with TRBJ2-1, with TRBD1 as a possible D gene (5 bases). Germline CDR1 reads ENHRY; CDR2 reads SYGVKD. The CDR3 contains 15 residues. V was clipped by 6 bases and J by 1 base, with 13 bases between them. The CDR3 loop reads CAIRDGQGSYNEQFF. The CDR3 nucleotides read TGTGCCATCAGAGACGGGCAGGGTTCCTACAATGAGCAGTTCTTC.

Comments on this clonotype: Possible read error: a much larger clone is one base away. The rearrangement links TRBV5-6 to TRBJ2-5; D gene uncertain. There are 13 residues in the CDR3. The germline CDR1 and CDR2 sequences are SGHDT and YYEEEE. The CDR3 region is CASSLTNQEIQYF. DNA of the CDR3: TGTGCCAGCAGCTTGACAAATCAGGAGATCCAGTACTTC.

With regard to this clonotype: At one end the junction does not follow the germline gene, possibly because of a read error. The V and J genes are TRBV24-1 and TRBJ2-7; 7 nucleotides match TRBD1. The CDR3 is 17 amino acids. The germline gives CDR1 KGHDR, CDR2 SFDVKD. The CDR3 bases are TGTGCCACCAGTGAGGGCGCAGGCGTTACAGGGGCCTACGAGCAGCACTTC. Protein product: CATSEGAGVTGAYEQHF.

Turning to this clonotype: The junction shows a germline mismatch at one end, possibly a read error. The J gene is TRBJ2-1, the V gene TRBV11-2; 8 nucleotides agree with TRBD1. Germline CDR1 and CDR2: SGHAT and FQNNGV. The length of the CDR3 is 13 residues. The CDR3: CTSIPPGGDEQLF. The CDR3 DNA sequence: TGTACCAGCATTCCCCCAGGGGGCGATGAGCAATTATTC.

This clonotype was counted between two and nine times. The chain links TRBV29-1 to TRBJ1-1, with D unresolved. V lost 8 bases, J lost 5 bases, and 12 bases lay in between. Per the germline V gene, CDR1 is SQVTM and CDR2 is ANQGSEA. The CDR3 is made up of 11 amino acids. The CDR3 reads CSRDTETEAFF. The CDR3 DNA reads TGCAGCCGAGATACAGAGACTGAAGCTTTCTTT.

The chain has TRBV7-8 and TRBJ1-5; D unresolved. Germline V gene lookup returns CDR1 SGHVS and CDR2 FQNEAQ. CDR3 length: 14 residues. V lost 2 bases and J lost 0, with 5 bases in between. CDR3 DNA sequence: TGTGCCAGCAGCTTACGTGATAGCAATCAGCCCCAGCATTTT. Translated: CASSLRDSNQPQHF.

On this clonotype itself: A much more abundant neighbour one base away suggests this may be a read error. The chain links TRBV29-1 to TRBJ2-1; TRBD2 is a possible D gene (6 bases). Trimming removed 3 bases at V and 4 bases at J, with 13 bases between. The CDR3 covers 14 residues. The germline V gene has CDR1 SQVTM and CDR2 ANQGSEA. The CDR3 nucleotides are TGCAGCGTTGAGTTGGCGGGATGGTACAATGAGCAGTTCTTC. It is translated as CSVELAGWYNEQFF.

As concerns this clonotype: The junction shows a germline mismatch at one end, possibly a read error. The chain recombines TRBV30 with TRBJ1-1, with D possibly TRBD1 on 5 matching bases. The CDR3 consists of 13 residues. Germline V gives CDR1 GTSNPN, CDR2 SVGIG (reference sequence). CDR3 DNA: TGTGCCTGGAGTGTTGGGGGGTATGGTGAAGCTTCCTTT. Protein sequence: CAWSVGGYGEASF.

For this clonotype: The junction departs from the called germline gene at one end, perhaps through a read error. The chain carries TRBV7-9 and TRBJ1-1, with 11 bases aligning to TRBD1. Germline lookup yields CDR1 SEHNR and CDR2 FQNEAQ (reference sequence). This CDR3 spans 14 amino acids. In DNA, the CDR3 is TGTGCCAGCCGGCCGGGGACAGGGGGAACTGAAGCTCTCTTT. Protein sequence: CASRPGTGGTEALF.

To note about this clonotype: A read error is possible here, since a much larger clone lies one base away. The rearrangement links TRBV6-1 to TRBJ1-5; D may be TRBD1 (5 bases). V lost 10 bases and J 6 bases, leaving 25 bases between the germline ends. Germline values: CDR1 MNHNS, CDR2 SASEGT. CDR3 size: 16 residues. The CDR3 nucleotides read TGTGCCACCGTTGCAGTGGGGGGAATGGGCAGTCAGCCCCAGCATTTT. It encodes CATVAVGGMGSQPQHF.

The gene calls are TRBV11-2 and TRBJ2-7; TRBD1 matches at 7 bases. V lost 0 bases and J lost 4; bases outside the gene matches: 15. The CDR3 has 18 residues. Germline CDR1 is SGHAT and CDR2 is FQNNGV. For the CDR3, the DNA is TGTGCCAGCAGCTTAGAGCAGACCCGGGCAGGGGGTTGGTACGAGCAGTACTTC. It yields the protein CASSLEQTRAGGWYEQYF. Based on the CDR3 plus reference TRBV11-2 and TRBJ2-7, the full variable domain is EAGVAQSPRYKIIEKRQSVAFWCNPISGHATLYWYQQILGQGPKLLIQFQNNGVVDDSQLPKDRFSAERLKGVDSTLKIQPAKLEDSAVYLCASSLEQTRAGGWYEQYFGPGTRLTVT.

This clonotype occurred a few times. The chain carries TRBV6-5 and TRBJ2-5, with 10 bases matching TRBD1. From germline, CDR1 is MNHEY and CDR2 SVGAGI. The V segment lost 5 bases and the J segment 6 bases; nucleotides outside the gene matches: 6. The CDR3 runs to 14 residues. CDR3 sequence reads: CASSRDRGGQTQYF. The CDR3 DNA is TGTGCCAGCAGTAGGGACAGGGGAGGACAGACCCAGTACTTC.

On this clonotype itself: This may come from a read error, since a much larger clone is one base off. The V gene is TRBV6-6, the J gene TRBJ2-5; possible D gene TRBD2, 5 bases. Deletions cut 6 bases from V and 6 bases from J, with 8 bases between. Germline CDR1 MNHNY, CDR2 SVGAGI (reference sequence). The CDR3 totals 11 residues. The DNA of the CDR3 is TGTGCCAGCAGCTGGGAGAAGACCCAGTACTTC. Encoded protein: CASSWEKTQYF.

Worth noting for this clonotype: The junction differs from germline at one of its ends, possibly a read error. The chain joins TRBV5-4 to TRBJ2-3; TRBD2 aligns across 7 bases. The CDR3 totals 15 residues. Per germline, CDR1 SGHNT and CDR2 YYREEE (reference sequence). CDR3 DNA sequence: TGTGCCACCAGCAGATCTAGCGGACGCACAGATACGCAGTATTTT. Translation gives CATSRSSGRTDTQYF.

Comments on this clonotype: A much larger clone differs by one base, so this may be a read error. This rearrangement joins TRBV6-2 or TRBV6-3 to TRBJ1-1, with D unclear. CDR1 and CDR2 from the germline V gene are MNHEY and SVGEGT. The CDR3 is 11 residues long. The CDR3 region is CASSNRGEAYF. The CDR3 DNA is TGTGCCAGCAGTAACAGAGGTGAAGCTTACTTT.

A remark on this clonotype: Because the CDR3 is missing its conserved closing phenylalanine or tryptophan, this is likely a read error. V gene TRBV11-1 combines with J gene TRBJ2-5, with no clear D. The CDR3 consists of 14 residues. Looked up from germline, CDR1 is SGHAT and CDR2 is FQDESV (reference sequence). V lost 2 bases, J lost 5 bases, and 12 bases lay in between. CDR3 protein: CASSLSVAGETQYL. CDR3 bases: TGTGCCAGCAGCTTATCAGTCGCCGGGGAGACCCAGTACCTC.

This clonotype was picked up many times. The rearrangement links TRBV5-4 to TRBJ1-6, with D perhaps TRBD1 (5 bases). The CDR3 totals 13 residues. The V gene lost 0 bases and the J gene lost 8 bases, with 6 bases spanning the gap. Germline V gene sequence: CDR1 SGHNT, CDR2 YYREEE (reference sequence). Here the CDR3 reads CASSLGGDSPLHF. The CDR3 coding sequence is TGTGCCAGCAGCTTGGGGGGGGATTCACCCCTCCACTTT. Together with reference TRBV5-4 and TRBJ1-6, the CDR3 gives the full variable domain: ETGVTQSPTHLIKTRGQQVTLRCSSQSGHNTVSWYQQALGQGPQFIFQYYREEENGRGNFPPRFSGLQFPNYSSELNVNALELDDSALYLCASSLGGDSPLHFGNGTRLTVT.

This clonotype turned up a few times. V is TRBV28 and J is TRBJ2-7, with 7 bases fitting TRBD1. Germline V lookup: CDR1 MDHEN, CDR2 SYDVKM. The CDR3 is made up of 15 amino acids. With V trimmed by 4 bases and J by 6 bases, 12 bases remained unmatched. Here the CDR3 reads CASSSGTASDFEQYF. The CDR3 region has the DNA TGTGCCAGCAGTTCGGGGACAGCGTCAGACTTCGAGCAGTACTTC.

A note on this clonotype: The junction and the germline gene differ at one end; a read error may be behind it. V usage is TRBV11-2 and J usage is TRBJ1-2; D possibly corresponds to TRBD1 (6 bases). CDR3 length equals 13 residues. The germline V gene has CDR1 SGHAT and CDR2 FQNNGV. The CDR3 loop reads CASSLAQGKDYAF. In DNA, the CDR3 is TGTGCCAGCAGCTTAGCTCAGGGGAAAGACTACGCCTTC.

The chain couples TRBV30 to TRBJ2-5, with D possibly called TRBD1 or TRBD2 (5 bases each). The V and J ends lost 7 bases and 5 bases respectively, with 14 bases between them. The CDR3 spans 12 residues. CDR1 is GTSNPN, CDR2 SVGIG, per germline (reference sequence). The CDR3, as DNA: TGTGCCTTGGGCCGTCGGGGCGAGACCCAGTACTTC. As protein: CALGRRGETQYF.